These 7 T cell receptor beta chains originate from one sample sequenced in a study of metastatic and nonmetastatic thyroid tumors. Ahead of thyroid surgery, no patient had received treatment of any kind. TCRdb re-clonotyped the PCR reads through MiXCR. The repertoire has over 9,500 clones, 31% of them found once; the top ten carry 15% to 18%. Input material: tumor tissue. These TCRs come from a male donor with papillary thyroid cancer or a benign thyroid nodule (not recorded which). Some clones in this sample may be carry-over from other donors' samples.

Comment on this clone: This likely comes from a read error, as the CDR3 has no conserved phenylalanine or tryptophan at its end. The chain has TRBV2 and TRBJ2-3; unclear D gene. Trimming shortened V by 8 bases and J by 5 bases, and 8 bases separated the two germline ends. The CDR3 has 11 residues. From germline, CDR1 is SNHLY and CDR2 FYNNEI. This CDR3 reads CASSVGDTQYI. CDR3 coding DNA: TGTGCCAGCTCGGTGGGAGATACGCAGTATATT.

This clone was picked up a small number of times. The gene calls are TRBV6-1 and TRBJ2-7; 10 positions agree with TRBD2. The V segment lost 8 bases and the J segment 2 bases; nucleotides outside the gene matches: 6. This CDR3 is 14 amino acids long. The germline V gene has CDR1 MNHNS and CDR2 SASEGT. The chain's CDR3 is CASPWTSGTYEQYF. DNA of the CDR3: TGTGCCAGCCCCTGGACTAGCGGTACCTACGAGCAGTACTTC.

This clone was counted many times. The CDR3 nucleotides are TGTGCCAGCACCTGGACAGCCCAAGAGACCCAGTACTTC. It translates to CASTWTAQETQYF. The chain combines TRBV3-1 with TRBJ2-5; tentative D call: TRBD1 (6 bases). Trimming shortened V by 7 bases and J by 1 base, and 10 bases separated the two germline ends. Germline V gene sequence: CDR1 LGHDT, CDR2 YNNKEL (reference sequence). The CDR3 runs 13 residues.

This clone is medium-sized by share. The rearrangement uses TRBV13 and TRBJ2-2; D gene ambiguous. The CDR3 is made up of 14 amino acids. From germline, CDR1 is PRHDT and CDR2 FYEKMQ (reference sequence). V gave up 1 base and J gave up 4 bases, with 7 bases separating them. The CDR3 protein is CASSLVLSTGELFF. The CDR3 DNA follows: TGTGCCAGCAGCTTAGTGTTAAGCACCGGGGAGCTGTTTTTT.

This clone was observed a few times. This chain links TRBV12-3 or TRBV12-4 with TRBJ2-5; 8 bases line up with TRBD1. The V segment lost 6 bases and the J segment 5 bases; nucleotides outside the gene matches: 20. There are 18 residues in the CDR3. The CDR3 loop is CASRPRGRISKGRETQYF. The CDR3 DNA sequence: TGTGCCAGCAGGCCCAGGGGGCGGATATCCAAGGGGCGGGAGACCCAGTACTTC.

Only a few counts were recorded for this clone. CDR3 region: CAWSVQWHGGYTF. CDR3 in DNA: TGTGCCTGGAGTGTACAATGGCACGGTGGCTACACCTTC. The V gene is TRBV30, the J gene TRBJ1-2; D is undetermined. V lost 0 bases and J 7 bases, leaving 12 bases between the germline ends. Germline V gene sequence: CDR1 GTSNPN, CDR2 SVGIG (reference sequence). CDR3 length equals 13 residues.

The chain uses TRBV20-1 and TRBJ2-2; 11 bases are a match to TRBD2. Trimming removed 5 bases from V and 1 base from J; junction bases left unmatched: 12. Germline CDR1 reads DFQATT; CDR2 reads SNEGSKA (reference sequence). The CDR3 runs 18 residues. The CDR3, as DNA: TGCAGTGCTGCCCTAGCGGGGGGCGGATTGGGGAACACCGGGGAGCTGTTTTTT. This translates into CSAALAGGGLGNTGELFF.